A single sample gave rise to the 7 T cell receptor beta chains below, sequenced in a study of blood T cell repertoires in COVID-19. Clones were read by immunoSEQ multiplex PCR, and TCRdb kept only the in-frame ones, dropping some. This sample has roughly 420,000 clones, with over 75% found just once. Input material: PBMCs or T cells enriched from blood (not recorded which). These receptors originate from a woman aged 30 to 39 with acute COVID-19.

This clone was picked up one time. This sequence joins TRBV12-5 and TRBJ2-1; weak D call: TRBD1 (6 bases). CDR1 LGHNT and CDR2 FRNRAP come from the germline V gene. This CDR3 comprises 14 residues. V shed 5 bases and J shed 5 bases, with 13 bases lying between them. The CDR3 spells CASGPRDTNNEQFF. The CDR3 DNA reads TGTGCTAGTGGTCCCCGGGACACTAACAATGAGCAGTTCTTC.

V and J are TRBV15 and TRBJ2-7, with TRBD1 matching over 7 bases. This CDR3 comprises 14 residues. Germline V gene lookup returns CDR1 LNHNV and CDR2 YYDKDF (reference sequence). With 4 bases clipped from V and 0 bases from J, the junction kept 3 bases outside the gene matches. The CDR3 DNA follows: TGTGCCACCAGCATACAGGGGAGCTCCTACGAGCAGTACTTC. Translation: CATSIQGSSYEQYF. Using reference TRBV15 and TRBJ2-7 for the parts outside the CDR3, the full variable domain is DAMVIQNPRYQVTQFGKPVTLSCSQTLNHNVMYWYQQKSSQAPKLLFHYYDKDFNNEADTPDNFQSRRPNTSFCFLDIRSPGLGDTAMYLCATSIQGSSYEQYFGPGTRLTVT.

Here the CDR3 DNA reads TGTGCCAGCAGTCATAGCGAGGGTGCCCACAATGAGCAGTTCTTC. Translating it yields CASSHSEGAHNEQFF. V is TRBV6-5 and J is TRBJ2-1, with D perhaps matching TRBD2 (5 bases). Germline CDR1 reads MNHEY; CDR2 reads SVGAGI. Trimming removed 5 bases at V and 5 bases at J, with 16 bases between. The CDR3 runs 15 residues.

This sequence joins TRBV9 and TRBJ2-3; tentatively, D is TRBD1 (5 bases). Germline V gene sequence: CDR1 SGDLS, CDR2 YYNGEE. The V end was cut by 7 bases, the J end by 1 base, with 16 bases between. The CDR3 length is 15 residues. The CDR3 DNA reads TGTGCCAGCGCATTTAGGGGCCTCGGCACAGATACGCAGTATTTT. It specifies CASAFRGLGTDTQYF.

The chain couples TRBV5-6 to TRBJ1-3, with D possibly matching TRBD1 (6 bases). This CDR3 has 15 amino acids. Germline loops: CDR1 SGHDT, CDR2 YYEEEE. With 0 bases removed from V and 0 bases from J, the gap between germline ends came to 7 bases. As DNA, the CDR3 is TGTGCCAGCAGCTTGGGGACAGCCTCTGGAAACACCATATATTTT. It specifies CASSLGTASGNTIYF. The whole variable domain, remainder taken from reference TRBV5-6 and TRBJ1-3, is DAGVTQSPTHLIKTRGQQVTLRCSPKSGHDTVSWYQQALGQGPQFIFQYYEEEERQRGNFPDRFSGHQFPNYSSELNVNALLLGDSALYLCASSLGTASGNTIYFGEGSWLTVV.

The genes are TRBV28 and TRBJ1-5, with D perhaps TRBD1 (6 bases). The germline V and J ends were trimmed by 5 bases and 7 bases, with 12 bases remaining between them. CDR1 and CDR2 (germline): MDHEN, SYDVKM. The CDR3 spans 13 residues. The CDR3, as DNA: TGTGCCAGCAGTCTCGACAGGCGGCAGCCCCAGCATTTT. It yields the protein CASSLDRRQPQHF.

There are a few counts of this clone. The rearrangement uses TRBV3-1 (or the pseudogene TRBV3-2) and TRBJ1-5, with TRBD1 identical over 10 bases. Germline V gives CDR1 LGHDT, CDR2 YNNKEL (reference sequence). This CDR3 contains 15 residues. CDR3 bases: TGTACCGGGACAGGGGAAGTTGGAGGCAATCAGCCCCAGCATTTT. Residues: CTGTGEVGGNQPQHF.